The sequence of this T cell receptor beta chain was determined in a study of regulatory T cells in long-lasting Graves disease. Whole-study findings and limits: Having only a small sample size may have limited accuracy.

Noted time point: newly diagnosed GD, antithyroid drugs for less than 3 months. Extracted PBMC RNA gave rise to the TCR library. According to the study, TCR beta libraries were built with iRepertoire HTBI primers and CDR3-region Arm-PCR. TCRdb re-analysed the multiplex PCR reads in MiXCR, keeping a single row per CDR3 protein. The sample holds about 460,000 distinct CDR3 sequences; 12% to 15% are singletons and the top ten take under 20%. Germline V gene data show CDR1 as MNHEY and CDR2 as SVGEGT. V was pared by 0 bases and J by 3 bases, with 2 bases of the junction left unmatched. The CDR3 has 16 amino acids. A few counts support this clonotype. Its target is not known. A further study also used this sample, focusing on T cells in Graves' hyperthyroidism and ophthalmopathy.

This receptor was obtained from a woman aged 50 to 65 with Graves disease. The specimen comprised peripheral blood mononuclear cells (PBMCs), sampled at new diagnosis, from a patient treated with antithyroid drugs. This chain connects TRBV6-2 or TRBV6-3 to TRBJ2-4, with 10 bases lining up with TRBD1. CDR3 sequence reads: CASSYSDRGYKNIQYF. The CDR3 nucleotides are TGTGCCAGCAGTTACTCGGACAGGGGGTACAAAAACATTCAGTACTTC.